This T cell receptor beta chain was obtained from a study of blood T cell repertoires in COVID-19. Trimming removed 6 bases from V and 0 bases from J; junction bases left unmatched: 5. This CDR3 has 15 amino acids. Germline V gene lookup returns CDR1 LNHDA and CDR2 SQIVND (reference sequence). Sequenced by immunoSEQ multiplex PCR; TCRdb stores in-frame clones only, minus some. The data show roughly 180,000 clones, with approximately 88% seen just once and roughly 13% held by the top ten. This sequence joins TRBV19 and TRBJ1-3; 7 bases map to TRBD1. Source material: PBMCs or T cells enriched from blood (not recorded which). This receptor was taken from a woman aged 55-69 years who had recovered from COVID-19. CDR3 in amino acids: CASRTGPYSGNTIYF. The CDR3 DNA is TGTGCCAGTAGGACAGGGCCTTACTCTGGAAACACCATATATTTT.